The 15 T cell receptor beta chains given below trace back to one sample, sequenced in a study of T cell repertoires in cytomegalovirus infection. TCRdb ran MiXCR on the reads and lists one entry per CDR3 protein. The sample lists 680,000 or so distinct CDR3 sequences, roughly a third occurring once. Material: PBMCs. All receptors come from a human donor in good health (CMV status not recorded). Some clones in this sample may be carry-over from other donors' samples.

This chain joins TRBV12-3 or TRBV12-4 and TRBJ1-1; D remains unclear. The V and J ends lost 3 bases and 3 bases respectively, with 8 bases between them. This CDR3 has 13 residues. CDR3 sequence reads: CASSFAWDTEAFF. The CDR3 region has the DNA TGTGCCAGCAGTTTTGCTTGGGACACTGAAGCTTTCTTT.

This clonotype was detected a few times. V usage is TRBV5-6 and J usage is TRBJ2-3; perhaps TRBD1 as D (6 bases). CDR1 SGHDT and CDR2 YYEEEE come from the germline V gene. CDR3 length equals 15 residues. The V and J ends lost 4 bases and 2 bases respectively, with 14 bases between them. CDR3 amino acids: CASSPMDSFTDTQYF. As DNA, the CDR3 is TGTGCCAGCAGCCCGATGGACAGCTTCACAGATACGCAGTATTTT.

The sample holds a few counts of this clonotype. The chain combines TRBV5-1 with TRBJ1-2; no reliable D call. CDR1 SGHRS and CDR2 YFSETQ come from the germline V gene. The CDR3 sequence is 12 residues long. The V gene lost 0 bases and the J gene lost 6 bases, with 6 bases spanning the gap. The CDR3 nucleotides read TGCGCCAGCAGCTTGGGAAGCAATGGCTACACCTTC. Translated: CASSLGSNGYTF.

Points on this clonotype: One junction end disagrees with the germline gene, perhaps due to a read error. The V call is TRBV7-4, the J call TRBJ2-7; D gene unclear. CDR1 is SGHVT, CDR2 SQSDAQ, per germline. This CDR3 is built from 14 residues. CDR3 residues: CASSLGKKAHDQYF. The CDR3 DNA reads as TGTGCTAGCAGCTTAGGCAAGAAGGCCCACGACCAGTACTTC.

In its sample, this clonotype was seen many times. This chain connects TRBV7-8 to TRBJ2-7, with 11 nucleotides matching TRBD1. This CDR3 is built from 15 residues. Germline CDR1 SGHVS, CDR2 FQNEAQ. Trimming removed 3 bases from V and 1 base from J; junction bases left unmatched: 2. The CDR3 loop reads CASSFRDRGSYEQYF. CDR3 nucleotides: TGTGCCAGCAGCTTCCGGGACAGGGGGTCCTACGAGCAGTACTTC.

This sequence joins TRBV6-6 and TRBJ1-2; D not certain. This CDR3 spans 14 amino acids. Germline V gene data show CDR1 as MNHNY and CDR2 as SVGAGI (reference sequence). Trimming shortened V by 7 bases and J by 3 bases, and 15 bases separated the two germline ends. The CDR3 DNA reads TGTGCCAGCATTAACCGGGAGCAATACTATGGCTACACCTTC. Its translation is CASINREQYYGYTF.

This chain connects TRBV7-3 to TRBJ2-1, with TRBD1 identical over 7 bases. Germline V lookup: CDR1 SGHTA, CDR2 FQGTGA. Unmatched junction bases numbered 8, after V lost 3 bases and J lost 9 bases. This CDR3 spans 14 amino acids. CDR3 DNA sequence: TGTGCCAGCAGCTTCCCGGGACAGAGGGCTGAGCAGTTCTTC. Translating gives CASSFPGQRAEQFF.

The V call is TRBV14, the J call TRBJ2-7, with D maybe TRBD2 (5 bases). The CDR3 extends over 16 amino acids. The V end lost 4 bases, the J end lost 0 bases, and 16 bases lay between the germline ends. Germline CDR1 SGHDN, CDR2 FVKESK. CDR3 nucleotide sequence: TGTGCCAGCAGCCGGTCAAAACCGGGGATCTCCTACGAGCAGTACTTC. It specifies CASSRSKPGISYEQYF.

This clonotype has a handful of counts. The chain carries TRBV4-1 and TRBJ1-1; D gene ambiguous. CDR1 is MGHRA, CDR2 YSYEKL, per germline. This CDR3 contains 11 residues. V was trimmed by 1 base and J by 11 bases, leaving 8 bases between them. As DNA, the CDR3 is TGCGCCAGCAGCCAAGGGACGCGTGCTTTCTTT. This sequence encodes CASSQGTRAFF.

The chain employs TRBV7-2 and TRBJ2-1; D unclear. Germline CDR1 reads SGHTA; CDR2 reads FQGNSA. There are 15 residues in the CDR3. The V end was cut by 5 bases, the J end by 5 bases, with 16 bases between. CDR3 sequence reads: CASSPPWTANNEQFF. The CDR3 DNA follows: TGTGCCAGCAGCCCCCCTTGGACCGCGAACAATGAGCAGTTCTTC.

Concerning this clonotype: Here the CDR3 omits its conserved ending phenylalanine or tryptophan, so a read error is the likely source. The chain employs TRBV7-2 and TRBJ1-2, with D maybe TRBD1 (5 bases). From germline, CDR1 is SGHTA and CDR2 FQGNSA. Trimming shortened V by 5 bases and J by 1 base, and 17 bases separated the two germline ends. The CDR3 has 16 residues. The DNA of the CDR3 is TGTGCCAGCAGCCCTATCGGGGGGGGGGTTAACTATGGCTACACCTTA. Translation gives CASSPIGGGVNYGYTL.

This clonotype was counted a few times. The V gene is TRBV11-2, the J gene TRBJ2-7; 8 nucleotides agree with TRBD1. The germline V gene has CDR1 SGHAT and CDR2 FQNNGV. V lost 2 bases to trimming and J lost 2 bases; unmatched junction nucleotides: 8. The CDR3 length is 16 residues. The DNA for the CDR3 is TGTGCCAGCAGCTTATACCCCCTACAGGGGGCCTACGAGCAGTACTTC. Amino acid sequence: CASSLYPLQGAYEQYF.

This clonotype has a handful of counts. V usage is TRBV7-2 and J usage is TRBJ2-5; TRBD2 is a possible D gene (6 bases). This CDR3 spans 13 amino acids. Trimming pared 5 bases from V and 5 bases from J, leaving 12 bases between. In germline, CDR1 is SGHTA, CDR2 FQGNSA. DNA of the CDR3: TGTGCCAGCAGCCGTGGGGGGATGGAGACCCAGTACTTC. The encoded protein is CASSRGGMETQYF.

This clonotype has a handful of counts. The J gene is TRBJ2-6, the V gene TRBV24-1, with 10 bases matching TRBD1. The CDR3 length is 18 residues. J gave up 3 bases and V 6 bases, and 10 bases lay outside the gene matches. Germline V gene data show CDR1 as KGHDR and CDR2 as SFDVKD. The DNA for the CDR3 is TGTGCCACCAGTAGAACCGGGACAGGGGTAGGTGGGGCCAACGTCCTGACTTTC. Amino acids: CATSRTGTGVGGANVLTF.

This clonotype was counted between two and nine times. J is TRBJ1-1 and V is TRBV7-9; D is possibly TRBD1 (6 bases). CDR3 length equals 15 residues. The germline CDR1 and CDR2 sequences are SEHNR and FQNEAQ (reference sequence). V dropped 4 bases and J dropped 4 bases, with 16 bases sitting between them. The CDR3 reads CASSSPDSGSTEAFF. The CDR3 DNA reads TGTGCCAGCAGCTCTCCGGACAGTGGCAGCACTGAAGCTTTCTTT.